This TCR beta chain was recorded in a study of identical twins. Everyone who gave samples was a healthy Caucasian. This clonotype was seen only a few times. Its antigen is currently unknown. TCRdb itself ran the 5' RACE reads through MiXCR, one entry per CDR3 protein. The table has 200,000 to 250,000 distinct CDR3 sequences, 6% to 8.5% seen once; the top ten hold about 5.6%. Regarding the study as a whole: In zero-insertion analyses, partial confounding could arise from invariant MAIT and iNKT cells. Excess sharing between twins was weaker in beta out-of-frame sequences.

Per germline, CDR1 DFQATT and CDR2 SNEGSKA (reference sequence). The V segment lost 3 bases and the J segment 5 bases; nucleotides outside the gene matches: 11. There are 16 residues in the CDR3. The data also belong to a second study, concerning yellow fever vaccine responses in identical twins. Turning to that study: Among the twins, the vaccine T cell response reportedly seemed partly convergent and partly personalized.

This TCR came from a woman under 30 in good health. The chain recombines TRBV20-1 with TRBJ1-1; 11 bases fit TRBD1. Sequenced material: CD8+ T cells sorted from blood. CDR3 sequence: CSASGTGGERGTEAFF. CDR3 bases: TGCAGTGCTAGCGGGACAGGGGGAGAGCGGGGGACTGAAGCTTTCTTT.